This T cell receptor (gamma chain) was documented in a study of Vδ1+ human thymocytes. Thymocytes were sorted as CD3+ TCRVdelta1+ TCRVdelta2- after alphabeta T cell depletion. This clone was detected a few times. Its matching antigen is unknown. The germline CDR1 and CDR2 sequences are GITISATS and ISYDGTV (reference sequence). The CDR3 extends over 15 amino acids. The ends lost 6 bases at V and 4 bases at J; junction bases unmatched: 3. Study-level results: Highly polyclonal TRG and TRD repertoires with Gaussian CDR3 length distributions appeared in thymus. Despite high sort purity, roughly 21% of thymic T cell receptor delta sequences were Vdelta2. The authors advised highly purified populations and single-cell validation.

Sequences come from RNA converted to cDNA by reverse transcription. Pooled V-gene forward primers with one constant-region reverse primer generated the CDR3 amplicons by multiplex PCR. TCRdb called clones from the multiplex PCR reads again using CATT. The sample carries under 13,000 gamma-chain clones, around 40% recorded once. Sequenced input: Vdelta1+ gamma-delta thymocytes from the thymus. Subset noted: FACS-sorted CD3+ TCRalphabeta- TCRVdelta1+ TCRVdelta2- thymocytes. The chain uses TRGV9 and TRGJP. This TCR was recovered from a boy in the first two years of life who had congenital heart surgery. CDR3 coding DNA: TGTGCCTTGTGGACACAAGAGTTGGGCAAAAAAATCAAGGTATTT. Its protein product is CALWTQELGKKIKVF.